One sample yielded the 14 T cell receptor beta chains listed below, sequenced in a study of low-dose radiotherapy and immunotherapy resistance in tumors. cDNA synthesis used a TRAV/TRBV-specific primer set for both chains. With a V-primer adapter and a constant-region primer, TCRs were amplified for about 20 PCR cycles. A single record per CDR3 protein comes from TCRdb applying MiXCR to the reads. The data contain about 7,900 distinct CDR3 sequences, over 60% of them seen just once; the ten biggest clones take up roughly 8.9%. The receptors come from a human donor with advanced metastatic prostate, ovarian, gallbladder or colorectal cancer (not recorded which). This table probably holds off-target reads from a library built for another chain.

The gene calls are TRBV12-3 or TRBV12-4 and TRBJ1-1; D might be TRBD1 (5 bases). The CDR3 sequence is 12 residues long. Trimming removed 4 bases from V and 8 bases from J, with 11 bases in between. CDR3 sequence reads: CASSYGGGEAFF. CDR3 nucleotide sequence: TGTGCCAGCAGTTATGGGGGAGGAGAAGCTTTCTTT.

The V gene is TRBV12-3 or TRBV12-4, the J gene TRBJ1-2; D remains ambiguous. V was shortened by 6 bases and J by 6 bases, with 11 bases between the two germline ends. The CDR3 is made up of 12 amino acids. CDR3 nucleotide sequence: TGTGCCAGCAGACGGGAGCTCGATGGCTACACCTTC. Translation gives CASRRELDGYTF.

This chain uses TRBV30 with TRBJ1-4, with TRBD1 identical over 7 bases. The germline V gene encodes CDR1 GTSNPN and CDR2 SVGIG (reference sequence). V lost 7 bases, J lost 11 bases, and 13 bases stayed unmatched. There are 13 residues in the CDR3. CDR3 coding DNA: TGTGCCTTCCAGGGGGGGGTCAGCGGGAAACTGTTTTTT. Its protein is CAFQGGVSGKLFF. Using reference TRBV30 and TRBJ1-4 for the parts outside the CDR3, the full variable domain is SQTIHQWPATLVQPVGSPLSLECTVEGTSNPNLYWYRQAAGRGLQLLFYSVGIGQISSEVPQNLSASRPQDRQFILSSKKLLLSDSGFYLCAFQGGVSGKLFFGSGTQLSVL.

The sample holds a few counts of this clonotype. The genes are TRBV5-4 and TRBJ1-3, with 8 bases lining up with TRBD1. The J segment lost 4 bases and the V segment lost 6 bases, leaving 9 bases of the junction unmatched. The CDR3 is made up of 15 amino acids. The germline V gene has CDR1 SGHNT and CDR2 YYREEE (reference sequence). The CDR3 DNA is TGTGCCAGCACCCTTGACAGGGGCTTCGGAAACACCATATATTTT. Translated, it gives CASTLDRGFGNTIYF.

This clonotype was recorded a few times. CDR3 nucleotides: TGCAGCGTTGTAAGTGGTTTACCTGAAGCTTTCTTT. Protein sequence: CSVVSGLPEAFF. V and J are TRBV29-1 and TRBJ1-1; D ambiguous. CDR3 length equals 12 residues. CDR1 is SQVTM, CDR2 ANQGSEA, per germline. Trimming left V 4 bases short and J 6 bases short, with 12 bases between.

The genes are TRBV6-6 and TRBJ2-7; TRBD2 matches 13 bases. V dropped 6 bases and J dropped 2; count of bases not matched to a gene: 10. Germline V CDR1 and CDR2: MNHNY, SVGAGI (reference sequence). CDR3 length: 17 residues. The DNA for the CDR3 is TGTGCCAGCAGCCGACTAGCGGGGGGCGTCAGTACCTACGAGCAGTACTTC. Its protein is CASSRLAGGVSTYEQYF.

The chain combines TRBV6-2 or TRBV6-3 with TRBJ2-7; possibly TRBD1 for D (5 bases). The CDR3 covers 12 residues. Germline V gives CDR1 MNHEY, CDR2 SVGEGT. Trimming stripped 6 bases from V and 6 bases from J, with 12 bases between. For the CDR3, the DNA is TGTGCCAGCAGCCCCGGACATCTCGAGCAGTACTTC. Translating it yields CASSPGHLEQYF.

This CDR3 is CASSYYVGLAIHIQYF. CDR3 nucleotides: TGTGCCAGCAGTTACTACGTGGGACTAGCAATACACATTCAGTACTTC. This chain uses TRBV6-2 or TRBV6-3 with TRBJ2-4; 9 bases are a match to TRBD2. Germline CDR1 MNHEY, CDR2 SVGEGT. The J segment lost 8 bases and the V segment lost 1 base, leaving 9 bases of the junction unmatched. The CDR3 runs to 16 residues.

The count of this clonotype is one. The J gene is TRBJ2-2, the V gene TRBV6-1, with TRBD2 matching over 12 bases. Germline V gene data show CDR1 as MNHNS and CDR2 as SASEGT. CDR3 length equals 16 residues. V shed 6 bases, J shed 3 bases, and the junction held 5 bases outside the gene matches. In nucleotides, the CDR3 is TGTGCCAGCAGCCCTAGACTAGCGGGAGACACCGGGGAGCTGTTTTTT. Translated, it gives CASSPRLAGDTGELFF.

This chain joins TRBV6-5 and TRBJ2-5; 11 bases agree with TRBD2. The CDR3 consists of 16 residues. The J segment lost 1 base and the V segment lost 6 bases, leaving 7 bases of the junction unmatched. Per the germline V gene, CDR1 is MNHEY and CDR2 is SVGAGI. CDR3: CASSSGTSGLQETQYF. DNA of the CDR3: TGTGCCAGCAGCTCCGGGACTAGCGGACTCCAAGAGACCCAGTACTTC.

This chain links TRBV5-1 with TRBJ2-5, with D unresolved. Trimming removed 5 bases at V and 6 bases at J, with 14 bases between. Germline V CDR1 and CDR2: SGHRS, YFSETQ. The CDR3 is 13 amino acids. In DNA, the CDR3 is TGCGCCAGCAGAATTGACGGTCAGCAGACCCAGTACTTC. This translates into CASRIDGQQTQYF.

CDR3 sequence (DNA): TGTGCCAGCGGGAGTGGGGAGACCCAGTACTTC. Amino acids: CASGSGETQYF. The rearrangement uses TRBV19 and TRBJ2-5; D perhaps matches TRBD2 (6 bases). The CDR3 runs 11 residues. The germline V gene encodes CDR1 LNHDA and CDR2 SQIVND (reference sequence). V was clipped by 9 bases and J by 5 bases, with 10 bases between them.

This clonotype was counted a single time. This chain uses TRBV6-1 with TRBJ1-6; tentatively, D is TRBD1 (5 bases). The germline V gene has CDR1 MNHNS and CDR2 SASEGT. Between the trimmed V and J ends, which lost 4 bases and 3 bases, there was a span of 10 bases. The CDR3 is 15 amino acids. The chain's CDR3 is CASSGGQNYNSPLHF. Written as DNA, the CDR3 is TGTGCCAGCAGTGGAGGACAAAACTATAATTCACCCCTCCACTTT.

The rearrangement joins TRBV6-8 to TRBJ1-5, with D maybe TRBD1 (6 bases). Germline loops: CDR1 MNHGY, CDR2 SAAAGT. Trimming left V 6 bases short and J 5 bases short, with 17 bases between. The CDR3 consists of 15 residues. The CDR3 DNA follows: TGTGCCAGCAGGGGGACAAGGTTTTGGGATCAGCCCCAGCATTTT. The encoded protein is CASRGTRFWDQPQHF.